In its sample, the clone carrying this TCR beta chain was seen many times. The sample comes from a study of patients with pleural tuberculosis. The germline V and J ends were trimmed by 5 bases and 0 bases, with 17 bases remaining between them. CDR3 length equals 16 residues. Germline V lookup: CDR1 DFQATT, CDR2 SNEGSKA (reference sequence). TCRdb analysed the reads with MiXCR anew, one entry per CDR3 protein. The sample lists tens of thousands of distinct CDR3 sequences; 18% were seen once. Sequenced material: peripheral blood. This chain connects TRBV20-1 to TRBJ1-5, with D possibly TRBD1 on 5 matching bases. The sequence was collected from a human donor with pleural tuberculosis. As DNA, the CDR3 is TGCAGTGCTCCCATCGACAGAGAGAATAGCAATCAGCCCCAGCATTTT. This gives the protein CSAPIDRENSNQPQHF.